This is a list of T cell receptor beta chains from one sample in a study of identical twins. Each CDR3 protein gets one entry after TCRdb re-called the 5' RACE reads with MiXCR. The sample gives about 200,000 distinct CDR3 sequences, approximately 15% of which show up once; 40% to 45% is in the top ten. This sample was shared with a second study, whose subject was T cells expressing NK-cell markers.

What was sequenced was CD8+ T cells sorted from blood. The receptor source for this set is a woman between 18 and 29 years old in good health. Both conserved end residues are part of each CDR3. Each record gives: V gene, J gene, CDR3 length, clone size, D gene, CDR3 protein, CDR3 DNA. The D gene is left open where the match is weak. The size field is filled for only some rows; it gives once, few, many or a size class.

>TRBV7-6|TRBJ2-1|15|few|TRBD1
CASSLFGTGVEEQFF
TGTGCCAGCAGCTTATTCGGGACAGGGGTAGAGGAGCAGTTCTTC
>TRBV4-1|TRBJ2-3|15|many|NA
CASSQASRSTDTQYF
TGCGCCAGCAGCCAAGCCTCGCGTAGCACAGATACGCAGTATTTT
>TRBV7-9|TRBJ2-2|13|many|NA
CASSFPNTGELFF
TGTGCCAGCAGCTTCCCGAACACCGGGGAGCTGTTTTTT
>TRBV20-1|TRBJ2-1|14|NA|NA
CSAEGVGIGDEQFF
TGCAGTGCGGAGGGGGTAGGAATTGGCGATGAGCAGTTCTTC
>TRBV5-8|TRBJ2-7|13|few|NA
CASSLVPSGEQYF
TGTGCCAGCAGCTTGGTCCCATCGGGCGAGCAGTACTTC
>TRBV7-9|TRBJ1-6|14|NA|TRBD1
CASSQPGQHSPLHF
TGTGCCAGCAGCCAACCGGGACAGCATTCACCCCTCCACTTT
>TRBV5-1|TRBJ2-1|16|NA|TRBD2
CASSLEAGGSYNEQFF
TGCGCCAGCAGCTTGGAGGCGGGGGGGAGCTACAATGAGCAGTTCTTC
>TRBV9|TRBJ2-2|15|few|NA
CASSPPDRPTGELFF
TGTGCCAGCAGCCCGCCCGACAGGCCGACCGGGGAGCTGTTTTTT
>TRBV7-2|TRBJ2-7|15|NA|NA
CASSFPPSFSYEQYF
TGTGCCAGCAGCTTCCCACCCTCATTCTCCTACGAGCAGTACTTC
>TRBV3-1|TRBJ1-2|14|few|NA
CASEDASGDYGYTF
TGTGCCAGCGAAGACGCATCAGGGGACTATGGCTACACCTTC
>TRBV3-1|TRBJ2-1|16|NA|TRBD2
CASSQDLIAGYNEQFF
TGTGCCAGCAGCCAAGATCTGATAGCGGGGTACAATGAGCAGTTCTTC
>TRBV27|TRBJ2-1|14|few|TRBD2
CASSFASGRNEQFF
TGTGCCAGCAGTTTCGCTAGCGGGAGAAATGAGCAGTTCTTC
>TRBV20-1|TRBJ1-2|12|NA|TRBD1
CSAPGTGHGYTF
TGCAGTGCACCCGGGACAGGGCATGGCTACACCTTC
>TRBV9|TRBJ1-5|14|few|NA
CASSVGTWGQPQHF
TGTGCCAGCAGCGTAGGGACTTGGGGGCAGCCCCAGCATTTT
>TRBV7-9|TRBJ2-5|16|few|TRBD1
CASSSDLDRARETQYF
TGTGCCAGCAGCTCCGACCTGGACAGGGCAAGGGAGACCCAGTACTTC
>TRBV12-3/TRBV12-4|TRBJ1-5|14|once|NA
CASSFLYSNQPQHF
TGTGCCAGCAGTTTTTTGTATAGCAATCAGCCCCAGCATTTT
>TRBV27|TRBJ2-5|14|few|NA
CASSSGLGQETQYF
TGTGCCAGCAGTTCGGGACTGGGGCAAGAGACCCAGTACTTC
>TRBV5-1|TRBJ2-7|17|few|TRBD2
CASNPLPGGLARYEQYF
TGCGCCAGCAACCCTCTTCCCGGGGGACTAGCGCGCTACGAGCAGTACTTC
>TRBV29-1|TRBJ2-5|14|few|NA
CSVEDHYSRETQYF
TGCAGCGTTGAAGATCATTACTCGAGGGAGACCCAGTACTTC
>TRBV5-5|TRBJ2-1|14|few|TRBD2
CASSLWRGSNEQFF
TGTGCCAGCAGCTTATGGCGGGGGTCGAATGAGCAGTTCTTC
>TRBV11-2|TRBJ2-3|12|NA|NA
CASRQTADTQYF
TGTGCCAGCAGACAGACAGCAGATACGCAGTATTTT
>TRBV7-2|TRBJ2-5|15|few|TRBD1
CASSLPGQPQETQYF
TGTGCCAGCAGCCTCCCGGGACAGCCCCAAGAGACCCAGTACTTC
>TRBV2|TRBJ2-1|14|few|TRBD2
CASSPGGGANEQFF
TGTGCCAGCAGTCCCGGCGGGGGGGCCAATGAGCAGTTCTTC
>TRBV12-3/TRBV12-4|TRBJ2-3|15|NA|NA
CASSWTDRSTDTQYF
TGTGCCAGCAGTTGGACAGACCGTAGCACAGATACGCAGTATTTT
>TRBV7-8|TRBJ2-2|13|NA|NA
CASSSGWAGELFF
TGTGCCAGCAGCTCGGGATGGGCCGGGGAGCTGTTTTTT
>TRBV5-1|TRBJ2-3|15|few|NA
CASSLGRAGGDTQYF
TGCGCCAGCAGCTTGGGGAGGGCAGGAGGAGATACGCAGTATTTT
>TRBV30|TRBJ1-5|16|NA|TRBD1
CAWSVGRGGRRQPQHF
TGTGCCTGGAGTGTGGGCAGGGGGGGGAGAAGACAGCCCCAGCATTTT
>TRBV29-1|TRBJ1-2|8|NA|NA
CSVPGGTF
TGCAGCGTTCCCGGGGGCACCTTC
>TRBV27|TRBJ2-1|15|NA|NA
CASRPTGSLYNEQFF
TGTGCCAGCAGGCCGACAGGATCCCTCTACAATGAGCAGTTCTTC
>TRBV20-1|TRBJ2-1|17|few|NA
CSARASGGPGALVEQFF
TGCAGTGCTAGAGCGTCCGGGGGGCCTGGGGCCTTGGTTGAGCAGTTCTTC
>TRBV7-2|TRBJ2-5|16|many|TRBD2
CASSRRGGGTWETQYF
TGTGCCAGCAGCCGCCGGGGCGGGGGAACGTGGGAGACCCAGTACTTC
>TRBV2|TRBJ2-4|14|few|NA
CACRQDLAKNIQYF
TGTGCCTGTCGACAGGACCTAGCCAAAAACATTCAGTACTTC
>TRBV2|TRBJ2-7|13|NA|TRBD1
CASEDRGSDEQYF
TGTGCCAGCGAGGACAGGGGGTCGGACGAGCAGTACTTC
>TRBV5-1|TRBJ2-1|14|NA|NA
CASSLTARENEQFF
TGCGCCAGCAGCTTGACAGCCCGGGAAAATGAGCAGTTCTTC
>TRBV5-3|TRBJ1-5|12|NA|NA
CARSPGRQPQHF
TGTGCCAGAAGCCCAGGACGGCAGCCCCAGCATTTT
>TRBV11-2|TRBJ2-5|13|NA|NA
CASSWPEVETQYF
TGTGCCAGCAGCTGGCCTGAGGTAGAGACCCAGTACTTC
>TRBV6-5|TRBJ2-2|13|few|NA
CASSYSRGGELFF
TGTGCCAGCAGTTACTCGAGGGGTGGGGAGCTGTTTTTT
>TRBV7-9|TRBJ2-7|16|NA|TRBD2
CASSPPTGTSLYEQYF
TGTGCCAGCAGCCCGCCCACCGGGACTAGCCTCTACGAGCAGTACTTC
>TRBV27|TRBJ1-1|13|few|NA
CASSLSEYTEAFF
TGTGCCAGCAGTTTAAGCGAGTACACTGAAGCTTTCTTT
>TRBV6-5|TRBJ2-2|13|NA|NA
CASSYSQPGELFF
TGTGCCAGCAGTTACTCCCAGCCCGGGGAGCTGTTTTTT
>TRBV12-3/TRBV12-4|TRBJ1-1|11|NA|NA
CASSFGGRAFF
TGTGCCAGCAGTTTCGGGGGTCGGGCTTTCTTT
>TRBV18|TRBJ2-7|12|NA|NA
CASSDTIYEQYF
TGTGCCAGCTCGGATACAATTTACGAGCAGTACTTC
>TRBV6-5|TRBJ1-1|15|NA|NA
CASSYKRGLVREAFF
TGTGCCAGCAGTTACAAGCGGGGCCTGGTGCGGGAAGCTTTCTTT
>TRBV12-3/TRBV12-4|TRBJ2-2|14|NA|TRBD2
CASRAGGRTGELFF
TGTGCCAGCAGAGCGGGAGGGAGGACCGGGGAGCTGTTTTTT
>TRBV29-1|TRBJ2-2|14|NA|NA
CSVEYGIATGELFF
TGCAGCGTTGAATACGGCATCGCAACCGGGGAGCTGTTTTTT
>TRBV3-1|TRBJ1-6|14|few|NA
CASSQGSDNSPLHF
TGTGCCAGCAGCCAAGGGTCGGATAATTCACCCCTCCACTTT
>TRBV4-3|TRBJ2-2|14|few|NA
CASSQAPDTGELFF
TGCGCCAGCAGCCAAGCCCCTGACACCGGGGAGCTGTTTTTT
>TRBV27|TRBJ2-2|13|NA|NA
CASPSRGTGELFF
TGTGCCAGCCCCAGCCGGGGGACCGGGGAGCTGTTTTTT
>TRBV5-6|TRBJ2-1|13|few|NA
CASRNEGPNEQFF
TGTGCCAGCAGAAACGAAGGGCCGAACGAGCAGTTCTTC
>TRBV7-9|TRBJ2-7|13|many|NA
CASSSPSEDEQYF
TGTGCCAGCAGCTCCCCGAGTGAGGACGAGCAGTACTTC
>TRBV6-1|TRBJ2-3|15|NA|TRBD2
CASSTLGGITDTQYF
TGTGCCAGCAGTACCCTCGGGGGGATCACAGATACGCAGTATTTT
>TRBV12-3/TRBV12-4|TRBJ2-5|14|NA|NA
CASSLAVGLETQYF
TGTGCCAGCAGTTTAGCGGTAGGGTTAGAGACCCAGTACTTC
>TRBV6-5|TRBJ2-3|15|few|TRBD2
CASSYVGEGTDTQYF
TGTGCCAGCAGTTACGTGGGGGAGGGTACAGATACGCAGTATTTT